A selection of T cell receptor beta chains follows, all from one sample in a study of cytomegalovirus exposure and HLA in healthy donors. Produced via immunoSEQ multiplex PCR; TCRdb's table is partial and in-frame only. The table includes under 200,000 clones, roughly 80% detected once. Sequenced: PBMCs. All receptors come from a woman between 50 and 59 years old in good health and CMV-seropositive. Each CDR3 is given with its conserved first and last residue. A D gene is named only where the DNA matches it firmly. The size entry is marked missing in some rows and otherwise reads once, few, many or a size class.

j_gene: TRBJ2-5; v_gene: TRBV7-6; d_gene: TRBD1; abundance: -; CDR3nt: TGTGCCAGCAGCTTAACTCTGACAGGGACGGAGACCCAGTACTTC; CDR3aa: CASSLTLTGTETQYF
j_gene: TRBJ1-4; v_gene: TRBV19; d_gene: TRBD1; abundance: -; CDR3nt: TGTGCCAGTACCCCCCCCAGGGGGCGGACTAATGAAAAACTGTTTTTT; CDR3aa: CASTPPRGRTNEKLFF
j_gene: TRBJ2-3; v_gene: TRBV11-2; d_gene: -; abundance: -; CDR3nt: TGTGCCAGCAGCTTAGTAGGGGGAGGCACAGATACGCAGTATTTT; CDR3aa: CASSLVGGGTDTQYF
j_gene: TRBJ2-3; v_gene: TRBV4-1; d_gene: -; abundance: -; CDR3nt: TGCGCCAGCAGCCAAGGAGAGGATACGCAGTATTTT; CDR3aa: CASSQGEDTQYF
j_gene: TRBJ2-7; v_gene: TRBV2; d_gene: TRBD1; abundance: -; CDR3nt: TGTGCCAGCAGCAGGGACAGCTCCTACGAGCAGTACTTC; CDR3aa: CASSRDSSYEQYF
j_gene: TRBJ2-7; v_gene: TRBV7-9; d_gene: TRBD1; abundance: once; CDR3nt: TGTGCCAGCAGCTTAAGAGGGACAGGGAGCGACGAGCAGTACTTC; CDR3aa: CASSLRGTGSDEQYF
j_gene: TRBJ2-1; v_gene: TRBV28; d_gene: TRBD1; abundance: -; CDR3nt: TGTGCCAGCAGTTTGGGGACAGGAGAGCAGTTCTTC; CDR3aa: CASSLGTGEQFF
j_gene: TRBJ2-3; v_gene: TRBV25-1; d_gene: -; abundance: once; CDR3nt: TGTGCCAGCAGTACGACCGGGGATACGCAGTATTTT; CDR3aa: CASSTTGDTQYF
j_gene: TRBJ1-4; v_gene: TRBV2; d_gene: TRBD1; abundance: -; CDR3nt: TGTGCCAGCAGCGGGGACAGGGTCGGGGAAAAACTGTTTTTT; CDR3aa: CASSGDRVGEKLFF
j_gene: TRBJ2-5; v_gene: TRBV6-5; d_gene: -; abundance: -; CDR3nt: TGTGCCAGCAGGCCACCTTATAGCGGCCAAGAGACCCAGTACTTC; CDR3aa: CASRPPYSGQETQYF
j_gene: TRBJ1-1; v_gene: TRBV30; d_gene: -; abundance: few; CDR3nt: TGTGCCTGGAGTAATTTACAGGAAGCTTTCTTT; CDR3aa: CAWSNLQEAFF
j_gene: TRBJ2-2; v_gene: TRBV29-1; d_gene: TRBD1; abundance: -; CDR3nt: TGCAGCGTTACCGGGACAGGAGATTACACCGGGGAGCTGTTTTTT; CDR3aa: CSVTGTGDYTGELFF
j_gene: TRBJ2-6; v_gene: TRBV10-1; d_gene: -; abundance: few; CDR3nt: TGCGCCAGCAGCGCAGGTTCTGGGGCCAACGTCCTGACTTTC; CDR3aa: CASSAGSGANVLTF